Detailed here is one T cell receptor beta chain. The CDR3 runs 16 residues. CDR1 is LNHDA and CDR2 is SQIVND in the germline V gene (reference sequence). Trimming cost V 3 bases and J 1 base, with 16 bases left between them. This sample stems from a study of blood T cell repertoires in COVID-19. Study at large: COVID-19 samples from acute and convalescent phases originated in the United States, Italy and Spain. PBMCs, B-cell-depleted T cells, or T cells provided the cDNA or gDNA that made up the material.

The authors' processing: The assay estimated nucleated cells by amplifying reference gene primers. Profiled with immunoSEQ multiplex PCR; TCRdb holds only in-frame clones, not every one. V, J and clone size derive from that table, while D and trimming were established from the DNA sequence. The sample has roughly 14,000 clones, less than 80% seen once. The V and J genes are TRBV19 and TRBJ2-7; D is perhaps TRBD2 (6 bases). The TCR originated in a man aged 70 or older with acute or convalescent COVID-19. Sequenced: peripheral blood. The chain's CDR3 is CASSILRGGKSYEQYF. As DNA, the CDR3 is TGTGCCAGTAGTATCCTTCGGGGCGGGAAGTCCTACGAGCAGTACTTC.